The rows below give T cell receptor beta chains drawn from one sample of a study of T cell responses to AZD1222 COVID-19 vaccine. Profiled with immunoSEQ multiplex PCR; TCRdb holds only in-frame clones, not every one. The repertoire has about 140,000 clones, about nine tenths of them found once; the top ten carry under 2%. Source: peripheral blood, taken 28 days after the second AZD1222 dose. Receptor source: an adult who received the AZD1222 COVID-19 vaccine. Both conserved end residues are trimmed from each CDR3.

V gene,J gene,CDR3 protein
TRBV5-1,TRBJ2-3,ASSLAGTGEWATDTQY
TRBV5-1,TRBJ1-4,ASSLGQGNEKLF
TRBV5-4,TRBJ2-1,ASSLLAGVNPL
TRBV5-4,TRBJ2-1,ASNRDSYNEQF
TRBV11-2,TRBJ2-2,ASSSKAGAGGELF
TRBV3-1/TRBV3-2,TRBJ2-7,ASSQEPYRGNEQY
TRBV6-4,TRBJ2-3,ASSARRGDTQY
TRBV24-1,TRBJ2-1,ATSDFGRAFGDNEQF
TRBV4-2,TRBJ2-1,ASSISWGVDNEQF
TRBV11-3,TRBJ1-1,ASSLENTEAF
TRBV6-2/TRBV6-3,TRBJ2-3,ASSYSATSGLADTQY
TRBV18,TRBJ1-6,ASSPIAGQGDSPLH
TRBV5-1,TRBJ2-7,ASSFGTRDEQY
TRBV7-9,TRBJ2-5,ASSSQDRGTEETQY
TRBV6-6,TRBJ1-6,ASSRDSYNSPLH
TRBV7-2,TRBJ2-5,ASLERTGGSPGEETQY
TRBV7-9,TRBJ2-5,ASSFRTGQETQY